Following are 21 T cell receptor beta chains from one sample sequenced in a study of Graves' ophthalmopathy and Graves' hyperthyroidism. TCR beta CDR3 regions were amplified from RNA transcripts. HTBI primers were employed in first-round RT-PCR, then a second-round multiplex PCR followed. TCRdb passed the multiplex PCR reads through MiXCR, listing each CDR3 protein once. The sample lists approximately 500,000 distinct CDR3 sequences; approximately 15% were seen once. Sequencing used blood. The receptor source for this set is a woman aged 25 to 39 with Graves' ophthalmopathy.

This clonotype was detected ten times or more. The V gene is TRBV3-1, the J gene TRBJ1-2, with D unresolved. The CDR3 is 12 amino acids. Trimming left V 3 bases short and J 4 bases short, with 6 bases between. From germline, CDR1 is LGHDT and CDR2 YNNKEL (reference sequence). The CDR3 DNA reads TGTGCCAGCAGCCAGAACCCCTATGGCTACACCTTC. Translated: CASSQNPYGYTF.

This clonotype was detected ten times or more. This chain joins TRBV6-5 and TRBJ1-2; D gene ambiguous. Germline CDR1 is MNHEY and CDR2 is SVGAGI. There are 14 residues in the CDR3. Trimming stripped 0 bases from V and 6 bases from J, with 11 bases between. The CDR3 loop is CASSYSSFGDGYTF. The CDR3 bases are TGTGCCAGCAGTTACTCGAGTTTTGGGGATGGCTACACCTTC.

The V gene is TRBV5-1, the J gene TRBJ2-5; D remains ambiguous. The length of the CDR3 is 13 residues. Germline lookup yields CDR1 SGHRS and CDR2 YFSETQ. Trimming removed 4 bases from V and 2 bases from J, with 9 bases in between. The CDR3 region has the DNA TGCGCCAGCAGCGAGAGCCCACAAGAGACCCAGTACTTC. The encoded protein is CASSESPQETQYF.

V usage is TRBV7-2 and J usage is TRBJ2-7, with D possibly being TRBD2 (5 bases). V was cut by 1 base and J by 1 base, with 8 bases left in between. This CDR3 is 14 amino acids long. Germline V gene lookup returns CDR1 SGHTA and CDR2 FQGNSA. The CDR3 DNA reads TGTGCCAGCAGCTTAGACGGGATTTCCTACGAGCAGTACGTC. It translates to CASSLDGISYEQYV.

The chain carries TRBV12-3 or TRBV12-4 and TRBJ2-5, with D possibly being TRBD2 (6 bases). Deletions cut 2 bases from V and 11 bases from J, with 18 bases between. The CDR3 sequence is 14 residues long. The CDR3 DNA follows: TGTGCCAGCAGTTTACAGGCCAGTGGGGAGGCGCAGTACTTC. Protein product: CASSLQASGEAQYF.

In this sample, this clonotype turned up many times. The CDR3 sequence: CASSLGAGQANYGYTF. CDR3 nucleotide sequence: TGTGCCAGCAGCTTGGGAGCAGGCCAAGCTAACTATGGCTACACCTTC. The gene calls are TRBV5-5 and TRBJ1-2, with no clear D. The CDR3 sequence is 16 residues long. Trimming took off 0 bases at V and 0 bases at J, with 12 bases between the two ends. Germline CDR1 and CDR2: SGHKS and YYEKEE (reference sequence).

This clonotype was detected many times. V usage is TRBV6-1 and J usage is TRBJ2-2; D is undetermined. V lost 5 bases to trimming and J lost 5 bases, with 9 bases between them. The CDR3 contains 13 residues. Germline V lookup: CDR1 MNHNS, CDR2 SASEGT. The CDR3 here is CASSPAWTGELFF. The CDR3 DNA is TGTGCCAGCAGTCCAGCGTGGACCGGGGAGCTGTTTTTT.

The rearrangement links TRBV6-5 to TRBJ1-3; the D is unclear. This CDR3 is 14 amino acids long. V was shortened by 0 bases and J by 4 bases, with 7 bases between the two germline ends. Germline values: CDR1 MNHEY, CDR2 SVGAGI. The CDR3 nucleotides are TGTGCCAGCAGTTACTCGAGAGCAGGAAACACCATATATTTT. It yields the protein CASSYSRAGNTIYF.

V usage is TRBV15 and J usage is TRBJ1-2; 10 positions match TRBD1. Germline V lookup: CDR1 LNHNV, CDR2 YYDKDF (reference sequence). Trimming cost V 3 bases and J 6 bases; bases outside gene matches: 7. This CDR3 contains 15 residues. As DNA, the CDR3 is TGTGCCACCAGCAGTTGGGACAGGGGCAGGAATGGCTACACCTTC. Protein: CATSSWDRGRNGYTF.

This clonotype was seen ten or more times. This sequence joins TRBV19 and TRBJ1-1; tentatively, D is TRBD1 (5 bases). Germline V gene lookup returns CDR1 LNHDA and CDR2 SQIVND (reference sequence). The CDR3 contains 12 residues. V lost 6 bases to trimming and J lost 3 bases, with 8 bases between them. CDR3 nucleotides: TGTGCCAGTAGGGGGGACCACACTGAAGCTTTCTTT. Translation gives CASRGDHTEAFF.

This clonotype has ten or more counts. This chain uses TRBV20-1 with TRBJ2-5, with D hard to call. Trimming took 0 bases from V and 1 from J, leaving 15 bases between them. There are 16 residues in the CDR3. Germline V CDR1 and CDR2: DFQATT, SNEGSKA (reference sequence). In DNA, the CDR3 is TGCAGTGCTAGAGATGGGTACTATACCTTCCAAGAGACCCAGTACTTC. Residues: CSARDGYYTFQETQYF.

This sequence joins TRBV6-5 and TRBJ1-5; 8 nucleotides match TRBD1. CDR1 and CDR2 from the germline V gene are MNHEY and SVGAGI. V dropped 4 bases and J dropped 5; count of bases not matched to a gene: 4. This CDR3 is 14 amino acids long. The CDR3 protein is CASSLDRDHQPQHF. The CDR3 DNA sequence: TGTGCCAGCAGTTTGGACAGGGATCATCAGCCCCAGCATTTT.

This clonotype was recorded at least ten times. V and J are TRBV6-1 and TRBJ2-3, with no clear D. The germline V gene has CDR1 MNHNS and CDR2 SASEGT. This CDR3 spans 16 amino acids. The V gene lost 0 bases and the J gene lost 6 bases, with 16 bases spanning the gap. CDR3 region: CASSEAVAHYADTQYF. The DNA for the CDR3 is TGTGCCAGCAGTGAAGCGGTTGCTCACTATGCGGATACGCAGTATTTT.

The V call is TRBV20-1, the J call TRBJ1-2; D unclear. The CDR3 is 13 amino acids. Deletions cut 3 bases from V and 2 bases from J, with 10 bases between. The germline gives CDR1 DFQATT, CDR2 SNEGSKA (reference sequence). The CDR3: CSASTRPNYGYTF. The CDR3 DNA is TGCAGTGCTAGTACCAGGCCGAACTATGGCTACACCTTC.

This clonotype occurred many times. This sequence joins TRBV28 and TRBJ2-7; D ambiguous. With 3 bases removed from V and 7 bases from J, the gap between germline ends came to 4 bases. The CDR3 is made up of 10 amino acids. In germline, CDR1 is MDHEN, CDR2 SYDVKM. The CDR3 DNA is TGTGCCAGCAGTTTCGGGGAGCAGTACTTC. It translates to CASSFGEQYF.

The chain combines TRBV3-1 with TRBJ1-5; 9 nucleotides align to TRBD1. CDR1 is LGHDT and CDR2 is YNNKEL in the germline V gene (reference sequence). CDR3 length equals 15 residues. The V segment lost 1 base and the J segment 4 bases; nucleotides outside the gene matches: 2. The DNA of the CDR3 is TGTGCCAGCAGCCAAGGAGGGACAGGGAATCAGCCCCAGCATTTT. Translation gives CASSQGGTGNQPQHF.

This clonotype was observed a handful of times. The gene calls are TRBV20-1 and TRBJ2-7; 7 positions agree with TRBD1. V shed 0 bases and J 2 bases; nucleotides not matched to a gene: 7. Germline V gives CDR1 DFQATT, CDR2 SNEGSKA (reference sequence). This CDR3 spans 15 amino acids. The DNA of the CDR3 is TGCAGTGCTAGAGATATGGAGACAGGGACCTACGAGCAGTACTTC. This encodes CSARDMETGTYEQYF.

This clonotype was seen many times. The gene calls are TRBV11-1 and TRBJ2-7; maybe TRBD2 (6 bases). Germline CDR1 and CDR2: SGHAT and FQDESV (reference sequence). This CDR3 is 17 amino acids long. Trimming removed 1 base from V and 2 bases from J, with 18 bases in between. The CDR3 protein is CASSLVGYAGNPYEQYF. CDR3 in DNA: TGTGCCAGCAGCTTAGTCGGTTATGCGGGGAATCCCTACGAGCAGTACTTC.

At least ten counts were recorded for this clonotype. At one boundary the junction diverges from the germline segment, which might be a read error. The V and J genes are TRBV7-8 and TRBJ2-5; D unresolved. The CDR3 runs 12 residues. Germline CDR1 is SGHVS and CDR2 is FQNEAQ. This chain's CDR3 is CASSLNQETQHF. For the CDR3, the DNA is TGTGCCAGCAGCTTAAATCAAGAGACCCAGCACTTC.

This clonotype was found many times. The chain carries TRBV12-3 or TRBV12-4 and TRBJ2-7; weak D call: TRBD1 (5 bases). V dropped 6 bases and J dropped 4 bases, with 13 bases sitting between them. The CDR3 has 13 residues. The DNA of the CDR3 is TGTGCCAGCAGACCATCCAGGGATTACGAGCAGTACTTC. As protein: CASRPSRDYEQYF.

This clonotype was found many times. This sequence joins TRBV28 and TRBJ1-1; D is unresolved. The CDR3 runs to 14 residues. Germline V gene sequence: CDR1 MDHEN, CDR2 SYDVKM. Trimming shortened V by 4 bases and J by 0 bases, and 9 bases separated the two germline ends. The CDR3 spells CASSWDFLNTEAFF. The CDR3 DNA reads as TGTGCCAGCAGTTGGGATTTTTTGAACACTGAAGCTTTCTTT. Filled out from reference TRBV28 and TRBJ1-1, the complete variable domain reads DVKVTQSSRYLVKRTGEKVFLECVQDMDHENMFWYRQDPGLGLRLIYFSYDVKMKEKGDIPEGYSVSREKKERFSLILESASTNQTSMYLCASSWDFLNTEAFFGQGTRLTVV.